This T cell receptor (beta chain) came from a study of blood T cell repertoires in COVID-19. Across the study: From the United States, Italy and Spain came samples of acute and convalescent COVID-19.

V lost 1 base and J lost 4, with 6 bases in between. Looked up from germline, CDR1 is SGHTS and CDR2 is YDEGEE. The CDR3 has 12 residues. Method: immunoSEQ multiplex PCR; TCRdb's copy keeps in-frame clones and lacks some. The sample lists more than 65,000 clones; 70% to 90% were seen once. This rearrangement joins TRBV5-8 to TRBJ2-7; D is uncertain. The origin of this receptor is a man aged 50 to 60 with acute or convalescent COVID-19. The source material was peripheral blood. CDR3 sequence reads: CASSLTRYEQYF. DNA for the CDR3: TGTGCCAGCAGCTTGACGCGGTACGAGCAGTACTTC.